One and the same sample provided the 9 T cell receptor beta chains below, sequenced in a study of blood T cell repertoires in COVID-19. Some clones are missing from TCRdb's copy, which holds only in-frame ones; the method was immunoSEQ multiplex PCR. The profile shows roughly 120,000 clones, about nine tenths of them singletons. Sequencing was performed on peripheral blood. The source of these receptors is a human donor with active COVID-19. The donor label of this sample is uncertain.

V and J are TRBV11-2 and TRBJ1-1, with D possibly being TRBD1 (5 bases). With 5 bases removed from V and 0 bases from J, the gap between germline ends came to 13 bases. The CDR3 contains 15 residues. Per the germline V gene, CDR1 is SGHAT and CDR2 is FQNNGV. The CDR3 sequence: CASSVRQLMNTEAFF. The CDR3 DNA follows: TGTGCCAGCAGCGTCAGACAGCTTATGAACACTGAAGCTTTCTTT.

The chain carries TRBV6-5 and TRBJ2-7, with 10 bases aligning to TRBD2. With V trimmed by 5 bases and J by 6 bases, 10 bases remained unmatched. The CDR3 runs 15 residues. Germline CDR1 MNHEY, CDR2 SVGAGI. CDR3 amino acids: CASSPSGTSVGEQYF. Written as DNA, the CDR3 is TGTGCCAGCAGTCCCTCCGGGACTAGCGTCGGCGAGCAGTACTTC.

This chain uses TRBV5-1 with TRBJ1-1; the D gene is possibly TRBD1 (5 bases). Per the germline V gene, CDR1 is SGHRS and CDR2 is YFSETQ. This CDR3 region has 14 residues. V lost 1 base to trimming and J lost 4 bases, with 11 bases between them. The CDR3 coding sequence is TGCGCCAGCAGCTTGCTGTCAGGGTTCACTGAAGCTTTCTTT. Amino acids: CASSLLSGFTEAFF. Together with reference TRBV5-1 and TRBJ1-1, the CDR3 gives the full variable domain: KAGVTQTPRYLIKTRGQQVTLSCSPISGHRSVSWYQQTPGQGLQFLFEYFSETQRNKGNFPGRFSGRQFSNSRSEMNVSTLELGDSALYLCASSLLSGFTEAFFGQGTRLTVV.

This chain uses TRBV19 with TRBJ1-5; TRBD1 aligns across 7 bases. CDR1 LNHDA and CDR2 SQIVND come from the germline V gene (reference sequence). V trimming: 6 bases; J trimming: 4 bases; junction bases outside the gene matches: 12. The CDR3 length is 16 residues. CDR3 loop: CASRIPGGIGNQPQHF. The CDR3 DNA sequence: TGTGCCAGTAGGATCCCAGGGGGGATAGGGAATCAGCCCCAGCATTTT.

J is TRBJ2-1 and V is TRBV7-6; D might be TRBD2 (6 bases). V shed 5 bases and J shed 4 bases, with 12 bases lying between them. This CDR3 has 14 amino acids. Germline assignment: CDR1 SGHVS and CDR2 FNYEAQ. The CDR3 is CASSPQAGYNEQFF. CDR3 nucleotides: TGTGCCAGCAGCCCCCAGGCGGGATACAATGAGCAGTTCTTC.

The chain recombines TRBV19 with TRBJ2-5, with 13 bases fitting TRBD2. This CDR3 has 14 residues. Germline V lookup: CDR1 LNHDA, CDR2 SQIVND (reference sequence). Trimming cost V 11 bases and J 1 base; bases outside gene matches: 4. CDR3 DNA sequence: TGTGCCTCCGGACTAGCGGGGGTCCAAGAGACCCAGTACTTC. This sequence encodes CASGLAGVQETQYF. The full variable domain, with the rest looked up from reference TRBV19 and TRBJ2-5, is DGGITQSPKYLFRKEGQNVTLSCEQNLNHDAMYWYRQDPGQGLRLIYYSQIVNDFQKGDIAEGYSVSREKKESFPLTVTSAQKNPTAFYLCASGLAGVQETQYFGPGTRLLVL.

The chain combines TRBV7-9 with TRBJ2-5, with 8 bases matching TRBD2. Trimming cost V 1 base and J 1 base; bases outside gene matches: 8. The V gene's germline CDR1 is SEHNR and CDR2 FQNEAQ (reference sequence). The CDR3 sequence is 17 residues long. CDR3 loop: CASSLGSRGGVQETQYF. In DNA form, the CDR3 reads TGTGCCAGCAGCTTAGGGTCCCGGGGGGGAGTCCAAGAGACCCAGTACTTC.

This chain uses TRBV27 with TRBJ2-7; maybe TRBD2 (7 bases). This CDR3 spans 15 amino acids. V was shortened by 3 bases and J by 1 base, with 13 bases between the two germline ends. Germline CDR1 MNHEY, CDR2 SMNVEV (reference sequence). CDR3: CASSFKGGGSYEQYF. CDR3 nucleotides: TGTGCCAGCAGTTTTAAGGGGGGGGGTTCCTACGAGCAGTACTTC.

This chain joins TRBV7-2 and TRBJ1-1; unclear D gene. V lost 2 bases to trimming and J lost 0 bases, with 10 bases between them. The germline CDR1 and CDR2 sequences are SGHTA and FQGNSA. The length of the CDR3 is 15 residues. The CDR3 sequence is CASSLRKGVNTEAFF. The CDR3 region has the DNA TGTGCCAGCAGCTTACGGAAGGGAGTGAACACTGAAGCTTTCTTT.